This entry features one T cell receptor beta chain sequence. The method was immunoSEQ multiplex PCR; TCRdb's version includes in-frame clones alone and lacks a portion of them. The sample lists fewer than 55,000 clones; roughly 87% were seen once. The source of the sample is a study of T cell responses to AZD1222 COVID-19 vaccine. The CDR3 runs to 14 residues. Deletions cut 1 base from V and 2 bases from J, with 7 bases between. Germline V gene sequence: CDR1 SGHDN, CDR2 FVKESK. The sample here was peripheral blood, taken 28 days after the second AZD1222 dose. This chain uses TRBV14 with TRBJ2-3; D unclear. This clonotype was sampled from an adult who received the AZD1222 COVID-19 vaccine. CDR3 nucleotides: TGTGCCAGCAGCCAAGTCGGCCCCACAGATACGCAGTATTTT. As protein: CASSQVGPTDTQYF.